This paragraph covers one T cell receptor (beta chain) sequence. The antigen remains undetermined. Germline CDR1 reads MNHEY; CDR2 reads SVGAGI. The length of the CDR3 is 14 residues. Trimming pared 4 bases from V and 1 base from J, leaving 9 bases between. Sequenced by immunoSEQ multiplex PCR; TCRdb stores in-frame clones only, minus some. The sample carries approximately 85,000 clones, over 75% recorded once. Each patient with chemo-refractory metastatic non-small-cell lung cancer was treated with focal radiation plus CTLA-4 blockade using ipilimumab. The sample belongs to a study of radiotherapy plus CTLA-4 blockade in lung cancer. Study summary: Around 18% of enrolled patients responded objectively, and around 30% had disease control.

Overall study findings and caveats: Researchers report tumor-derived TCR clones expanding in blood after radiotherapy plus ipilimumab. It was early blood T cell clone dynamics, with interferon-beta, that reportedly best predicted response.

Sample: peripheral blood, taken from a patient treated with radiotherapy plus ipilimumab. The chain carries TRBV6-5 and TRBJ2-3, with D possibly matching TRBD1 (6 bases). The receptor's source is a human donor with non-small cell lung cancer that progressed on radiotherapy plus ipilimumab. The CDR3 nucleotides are TGTGCCAGCAGTTGGGGGCCTGGCACAGATACGCAGTATTTT. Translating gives CASSWGPGTDTQYF.